This T cell receptor (beta chain) was identified during a study of blood T cell repertoires in COVID-19. Across the study: Samples came from the United States, Italy and Spain, spanning acute and convalescent COVID-19. From T cells, B-cell-depleted T cells, or PBMCs came the material, which was cDNA or gDNA.

Original processing methods: Estimates of nucleated cell counts were drawn from the amplification of reference gene primers. Sequencing used immunoSEQ multiplex PCR; TCRdb keeps in-frame clones, though not all of them. That table supplies the V and J calls and clone size; D and trimming were determined from the DNA. Among roughly 160,000 clones listed, over 80% were seen once. Categorization into cohorts depended on clinical history that participants reported. Sample: PBMCs or T cells enriched from blood (not recorded which). The clonotype was recovered from a woman aged 60-75 years who had recovered from COVID-19.

The DNA of the CDR3 is TGCGCCAGCAGCCTACTAGCGGGAGCTTTAAATGAGCAGTTCTTC. It yields the protein CASSLLAGALNEQFF. The rearrangement links TRBV4-1 to TRBJ2-1; 11 bases line up with TRBD2. Germline CDR1 MGHRA, CDR2 YSYEKL. CDR3 length: 15 amino acids. V shed 4 bases and J 7 bases; nucleotides not matched to a gene: 6.